This T cell receptor beta chain is drawn from a study of vaccination and CD4 T cells after COVID-19. Turning to this clonotype: As yet, its antigen is unknown.

Indicated treatment: approximately 10-day PBMC culture with coronavirus spike peptide pools or control peptides (ViraFEST assay). ViraFEST enlarged antigen-specific T cell populations with peptide pools and afterwards sequenced TCRs. The Oncomine TCR Beta short-read assay was applied to DNA of cultured CD4+ T cells. Using its own MiXCR run on the PCR reads, TCRdb lists one record per CDR3 protein. Found here are roughly 16,000 distinct CDR3 sequences, approximately 73% of them singletons; the top ten hold 4.6%. Sequencing was performed on CD4+ T cells from blood, cultured in vitro. This clonotype was obtained from a human donor who had recovered from COVID-19.

CDR3 amino acids: CASTSLSVTGQGGWDEQYF. The CDR3 DNA reads TGTGCCAGCACCTCGCTTTCGGTGACAGGGCAGGGAGGTTGGGACGAGCAGTACTTC. This chain uses TRBV28 with TRBJ2-7; TRBD1 might be the D (7 bases). V was clipped by 7 bases and J by 5 bases, with 33 bases between them. The CDR3 length is 19 residues. Looked up from germline, CDR1 is MDHEN and CDR2 is SYDVKM.